Listed below are T cell receptor beta chains from one sample, sequenced in a study of PD-L1 blockade in urothelial cancer. Clones were read by immunoSEQ multiplex PCR, and TCRdb kept only the in-frame ones, dropping some. Of 30,000 to 35,000 clones in the sample, around 84% are singletons; the top ten hold under 40%. The input for sequencing was PBMCs, taken around atezolizumab (anti-PD-L1) treatment. The origin of the receptors is a man aged 55 to 69 with urothelial cancer. Both conserved end residues are part of each CDR3. A D gene is named only where the DNA matches it firmly. Clone size, where shown, is once, few, many, or a class for clones that have expanded.

j_call clone_size d_call v_call cdr3_nt cdr3_aa
TRBJ2-5 . TRBD1 TRBV9 TGTGCCAGCAGCGCCGGAGACGGGACAGCTTTACCCCAGGAGACCCAGTACTTC CASSAGDGTALPQETQYF
TRBJ1-6 . . TRBV6-1 TGTGCCAGCAGTGAACCCCAACAGGCCTCAGCTCGTATCAATTCACCCCTCCACTTT CASSEPQQASARINSPLHF
TRBJ1-1 . . TRBV19 TGTGCCACCCACCCCACAGGGTACACTGAAGCTTTCTTT CATHPTGYTEAFF
TRBJ1-1 few . TRBV9 TGTGCCAGCAGCCGTACAGGAGTCGGCACTGAAGCTTTCTTT CASSRTGVGTEAFF
TRBJ1-6 . . TRBV9 TGTGCCAGCAGCGTAGCCCCAGGGAGGGATTCACCCCTCCACTTT CASSVAPGRDSPLHF
TRBJ2-2 . . TRBV7-8 TGTGCCAGCAGCCGAGGCGGGACCAACACCGGGGAGCTGTTTTTT CASSRGGTNTGELFF
TRBJ1-2 . . TRBV6-4 TGTGCCAGCAGTGACGGGGGGGAGGCTAATGGCTACACCTTC CASSDGGEANGYTF
TRBJ1-5 . . TRBV29-1 TGCAGCGTTGAGACAGGTGGCGGTCAGCCCCAGCATTTT CSVETGGGQPQHF
TRBJ2-1 . . TRBV6-6 TGTGCCAGCAGGGAGAGATATCGTCTAGACAATGAGCAGTTCTTC CASRERYRLDNEQFF
TRBJ2-7 . . TRBV6-1 TGTGCCAGCAGTGAACTCAGCTACGAGCAGTACTTC CASSELSYEQYF
TRBJ1-6 . TRBD1 TRBV7-8 TGTGCCAGCAGCTCGCCGGGACAGGCCTATAATTCACCCCTCCACTTT CASSSPGQAYNSPLHF